This T cell receptor (beta chain) was observed in a study of control samples from healthy donors and cancer patients. The CDR3 has 14 residues. Germline V CDR1 and CDR2: KGHDR, SFDVKD. V lost 9 bases and J 5 bases, leaving 18 bases between the germline ends. Only in-frame clones appear in the TCRdb table, and some are missing; sequencing was by immunoSEQ multiplex PCR. The profile shows roughly 86,000 clones, 91% of them singletons. V usage is TRBV24-1 and J usage is TRBJ2-5; D is unresolved. This TCR derives from a man aged 30 to 45 in good health. The material sequenced was blood. CDR3 protein: CATLAVLIWETQYF. The CDR3 bases are TGTGCCACCCTTGCAGTCTTAATCTGGGAGACCCAGTACTTC.